This T cell receptor (beta chain) was obtained from a study of regulatory T cells in long-lasting Graves disease. Regarding the study as a whole: Gene preferences differed: TRBV28, TRBJ1-2, TRBJ2-5 in persistent cases. In persistent patients, shared public clonotypes (roughly 2,800) outnumbered those in new patients (966). Thyroid tissue was not sampled; only peripheral blood was.

The time point here: persistent/refractory GD, antithyroid drugs over 5 years with positive TRAb. RNA isolated from PBMCs was used to make the TCR library. Tubes containing EDTA received roughly 10 milliliters of drawn peripheral blood. V was clipped by 5 bases and J by 5 bases, with 12 bases between them. CDR1 and CDR2 from the germline V gene are MNHEY and SMNVEV (reference sequence). The CDR3 has 14 residues. This clonotype was found a few times. What it binds is unknown. The TCR beta library used iRepertoire HTBI primers with Arm-PCR amplification of CDR3. TCRdb ran MiXCR on the multiplex PCR reads and lists one entry per CDR3 protein. Of more than 650,000 distinct CDR3 sequences in the sample, around 30% were seen once.

V is TRBV27 and J is TRBJ1-4; D ambiguous. Material: peripheral blood mononuclear cells (PBMCs), obtained when the disease was refractory, from a patient treated with antithyroid drugs. This sequence originates from a female donor with Graves disease. This chain's CDR3 is CASSPKGRNEKLFF. The CDR3 DNA follows: TGTGCCAGCAGTCCTAAAGGGCGGAATGAAAAACTGTTTTTT.